This paragraph reports one T cell receptor (beta chain). Its antigen is currently not known. Per-base quality was not reported, and no clone a single base away is much larger than it. The record originates from a study of blood T cell repertoires in COVID-19 (dated by TCRdb to about 2020). For the wider study: Collaborator samples came from the United States, Italy and Spain and covered acute and convalescent phases of COVID-19. The material from the prospective study consisted of cDNA or gDNA derived from T cells, B-cell-depleted T cells, or PBMCs. Subjects who had been exposed to COVID-19, were actively infected with it, or had recovered from it provided the deeply sampled blood TCRbeta repertoires that made up the dataset. The repertoires were made available in a free public database intended to serve as a resource for research on the immune response to SARS-CoV-2. The samples were drawn from two sources: the first 160 participants of the ongoing ImmuneRACE study, and 1,200 or so subjects contributed by 6 global collaborators. Nearly every sample came with metadata listing a de-identified subject ID, COVID-19 status, age in years and sex. Where HLA class I and class II types were available, the types were taken from metadata supplied by the sample provider, not from assay-based typing. Results and caveats for the whole study, not just this receptor: Clinical and demographic metadata were provided uncurated, with the amount varying by source and participant.

CDR1 SGHAT and CDR2 FQNNGV are derived from the germline V gene. V has 4 bases trimmed and J has 9 bases trimmed; junction bases matching no gene number 12. Taken from cysteine to phenylalanine, the CDR3 has 15 residues. Here the CDR3 DNA is all that survives: 45 bases in frame from base 1. The immunoSEQ Assay, a bias-controlled multiplex PCR, was used to amplify TCRbeta CDR3 regions from genomic DNA. In the paper's pipeline: Nucleated cell counts per sample were estimated from amplification of reference gene primers within the assay. To quantify the absolute abundance of each unique TCRbeta CDR3 rearrangement, sequence reads were collapsed and filtered. For each sample, productive Simpson clonality was calculated as the square root of Simpson's diversity index across productive rearrangements. TCRdb stores this immuneACCESS table with in-frame sequences only. Part of the clones is absent; in the studies checked, under half of the shortfall reflects unresolved V genes, and no reason is known for the rest. The V and J calls and clone size were taken over from that table, and D and trimming were inferred from the DNA. The sample has around 300,000 clones on record, about 85% of them singletons. The top ten clonotypes cover 2.5% to 3% of the sample.

Participants in the prospective study were aged about 18 to 95 years, lived in 20 to 25 United States geographic areas, and enrolled through a virtual design. In the prospective study, cohorts were assigned on the basis of participant-reported clinical history obtained from a screening survey and a study questionnaire. ImmuneRACE Cohort 3 recovered participants were defined by two consecutive negative NP/OP PCR tests, healthcare professional clearance, or symptom resolution. In the prospective study, mobile phlebotomists collected whole blood, serum and a nasopharyngeal or oropharyngeal swab from each participant. Additional blood draws and questionnaires over an approximately 2-month period could optionally be provided by prospective study participants. Before DNA extraction, blood samples from the prospective study were shipped at room temperature or frozen.

Recombination connected TRBV11-2 to TRBJ2-1; 7 bases in between match TRBD1. The sample taken for sequencing was PBMCs or T cells enriched from blood (not recorded which). The sequence was obtained from a woman between 50 and 59 years old who had recovered from COVID-19. The CDR3 has the sequence CASSSRQGAQGEQFF. The nucleotides read TGTGCCAGCAGCTCCCGACAGGGCGCCCAGGGTGAGCAGTTCTTC.